These 29 T cell receptor beta chains share one sample of origin, sequenced in a study of blood T cell repertoires in COVID-19. Produced via immunoSEQ multiplex PCR; TCRdb's table is partial and in-frame only. Counted here are 85,000 to 130,000 clones, approximately 80% occurring once; the ten biggest clones make up more than 13%. Material for sequencing was peripheral blood. The receptors were gathered from a woman aged 60 to 75 with acute or convalescent COVID-19.

The chain carries TRBV5-4 and TRBJ1-2; D not certain. Per germline, CDR1 SGHNT and CDR2 YYREEE (reference sequence). The CDR3 totals 16 residues. The ends were cut back, 4 bases at V and 6 bases at J, with 22 bases in the middle. CDR3 residues: CASSPLGEAPSNGYTF. CDR3 DNA sequence: TGTGCCAGCAGCCCCCTCGGAGAGGCCCCAAGCAATGGCTACACCTTC. Full variable domain (missing parts from reference TRBV5-4 and TRBJ1-2): ETGVTQSPTHLIKTRGQQVTLRCSSQSGHNTVSWYQQALGQGPQFIFQYYREEENGRGNFPPRFSGLQFPNYSSELNVNALELDDSALYLCASSPLGEAPSNGYTFGSGTRLTVV.

V and J are TRBV7-8 and TRBJ1-4, with TRBD1 matching over 7 bases. The CDR3 is made up of 15 amino acids. The germline V gene encodes CDR1 SGHVS and CDR2 FQNEAQ. V shed 3 bases, J shed 2 bases, and the junction held 3 bases outside the gene matches. CDR3 DNA sequence: TGTGCCAGCAGCTTGACAGGGAGGACTAATGAAAAACTGTTTTTT. It specifies CASSLTGRTNEKLFF.

The genes are TRBV3-1 (or the pseudogene TRBV3-2) and TRBJ2-1; D is unclear. The CDR3 runs to 11 residues. Trimming took 1 base from V and 10 from J, leaving 5 bases between them. Germline V gene data show CDR1 as LGHDT and CDR2 as YNNKEL (reference sequence). CDR3 in DNA: TGTGCCAGCAGCCAAGGCAGAGAGCAGTTCTTC. Translation: CASSQGREQFF.

V gene TRBV6-6 combines with J gene TRBJ2-3, with 7 positions matching TRBD1. After removal of 1 base from V and 5 bases from J, the junction contained 9 bases not matched to a gene. The germline V gene encodes CDR1 MNHNY and CDR2 SVGAGI (reference sequence). The CDR3 has 16 residues. The CDR3 DNA reads as TGTGCCAGCAGTTACTTTCAGACAGGGCCCGGAGATACGCAGTATTTT. This encodes CASSYFQTGPGDTQYF.

The rearrangement links TRBV14 to TRBJ1-1, with D tentatively TRBD1 (6 bases). The CDR3 has 16 residues. Trimming removed 1 base at V and 3 bases at J, with 15 bases between. The germline V gene has CDR1 SGHDN and CDR2 FVKESK. The DNA for the CDR3 is TGTGCCAGCAGCCAAGTCGCCAGGGGTCCGGACACTGAAGCTTTCTTT. Encoded protein: CASSQVARGPDTEAFF.

The chain is built from TRBV19 and TRBJ2-2; TRBD1 is a possible D gene (5 bases). CDR1 and CDR2 (germline): LNHDA, SQIVND (reference sequence). V was shortened by 7 bases and J by 1 base, with 13 bases between the two germline ends. CDR3 length: 15 residues. The CDR3 here is CASTPQAWNTGELFF. CDR3 DNA sequence: TGTGCCAGTACCCCACAGGCCTGGAACACCGGGGAGCTGTTTTTT.

The genes are TRBV5-1 and TRBJ1-2, with TRBD1 as a possible D gene (5 bases). V dropped 6 bases and J dropped 1 base, with 16 bases sitting between them. The length of the CDR3 is 15 residues. Germline loops: CDR1 SGHRS, CDR2 YFSETQ. The CDR3 nucleotides read TGCGCCAGCACCCCTGGCGGGGGGATTAACTATGGCTACACCTTC. Translated: CASTPGGGINYGYTF. The full variable domain, completed using reference TRBV5-1 and TRBJ1-2, is KAGVTQTPRYLIKTRGQQVTLSCSPISGHRSVSWYQQTPGQGLQFLFEYFSETQRNKGNFPGRFSGRQFSNSRSEMNVSTLELGDSALYLCASTPGGGINYGYTFGSGTRLTVV.

Here the CDR3 reads CASSLVGQGIGNEQFF. Written as DNA, the CDR3 is TGTGCCAGCAGCTTAGTCGGACAGGGTATAGGAAATGAGCAGTTCTTC. The chain combines TRBV7-9 with TRBJ2-1; 8 bases are a match to TRBD1. There are 16 residues in the CDR3. V shed 1 base and J 7 bases; nucleotides not matched to a gene: 9. The V gene's germline CDR1 is SEHNR and CDR2 FQNEAQ (reference sequence).

V is TRBV29-1 and J is TRBJ1-1, with a possible D match to TRBD1 (6 bases). The ends were cut back, 0 bases at V and 10 bases at J, with 12 bases in the middle. Per the germline V gene, CDR1 is SQVTM and CDR2 is ANQGSEA. The CDR3 runs to 12 residues. CDR3 protein: CSVEDWSRGAFF. The CDR3, as DNA: TGCAGCGTTGAAGATTGGTCCAGGGGAGCTTTCTTT.

This chain joins TRBV29-1 and TRBJ1-1; D may be TRBD1 (6 bases). V was pared by 7 bases and J by 4 bases, with 16 bases between. There are 13 residues in the CDR3. Germline V gene lookup returns CDR1 SQVTM and CDR2 ANQGSEA. CDR3 sequence reads: CSAGKQGATEAFF. CDR3 nucleotide sequence: TGCAGCGCGGGTAAACAGGGCGCCACTGAAGCTTTCTTT.

This clone was recorded a few times. The chain has TRBV6-5 and TRBJ1-4; 8 nucleotides line up with TRBD1. The germline V gene has CDR1 MNHEY and CDR2 SVGAGI. The ends lost 6 bases at V and 8 bases at J; junction bases unmatched: 8. The CDR3 length is 14 residues. CDR3 sequence reads: CASSPTGEREKLFF. The DNA of the CDR3 is TGTGCCAGCAGCCCGACAGGGGAGCGGGAAAAACTGTTTTTT.

The chain is built from TRBV19 and TRBJ1-5, with 7 bases aligning to TRBD1. Per the germline V gene, CDR1 is LNHDA and CDR2 is SQIVND (reference sequence). This CDR3 is built from 14 residues. V lost 8 bases and J lost 2; bases outside the gene matches: 6. CDR3: CASAGGAGNQPQHF. The CDR3, as DNA: TGTGCCAGTGCAGGGGGAGCGGGCAATCAGCCCCAGCATTTT.

This chain connects TRBV7-9 to TRBJ2-2; 9 bases line up with TRBD1. J was trimmed by 8 bases and V by 9 bases; bases with no gene match: 7. Germline V gene lookup returns CDR1 SEHNR and CDR2 FQNEAQ (reference sequence). The CDR3 sequence is 13 residues long. This CDR3 reads CASRTGEVGELFF. The CDR3 coding sequence is TGTGCCAGTCGGACAGGGGAGGTTGGGGAGCTGTTTTTT.

The V gene is TRBV10-3, the J gene TRBJ1-1; D remains ambiguous. The V and J ends lost 3 bases and 1 base respectively, with 6 bases between them. The CDR3 is made up of 13 amino acids. From germline, CDR1 is ENHRY and CDR2 SYGVKD. CDR3 coding DNA: TGTGCCATCAGTGAATCAGGGAACACTGAAGCTTTCTTT. This codes for CAISESGNTEAFF.

V is TRBV5-6 and J is TRBJ2-7; 12 bases match TRBD2. J was trimmed by 3 bases and V by 4 bases; bases with no gene match: 14. From germline, CDR1 is SGHDT and CDR2 YYEEEE. This CDR3 has 18 residues. The CDR3, as DNA: TGTGCCAGCAGCCACCTGCGAGCACTAGCGGGGGGCTTCTACGAGCAGTACTTC. Protein: CASSHLRALAGGFYEQYF.

The chain has TRBV7-8 and TRBJ2-3; D is perhaps TRBD2 (5 bases). The CDR3 runs to 15 residues. V was pared by 8 bases and J by 1 base, with 16 bases between. The germline gives CDR1 SGHVS, CDR2 FQNEAQ. CDR3 residues: CASGSGYKGTDTQYF. The CDR3 nucleotides read TGTGCCAGCGGCTCGGGGTATAAGGGCACAGATACGCAGTATTTT.

This clone is a singleton in its sample. The rearrangement joins TRBV6-5 to TRBJ2-7; TRBD2 agrees at 10 bases. In germline, CDR1 is MNHEY, CDR2 SVGAGI. The CDR3 extends over 14 amino acids. Trimming removed 10 bases from V and 2 bases from J; junction bases left unmatched: 8. The chain's CDR3 is CATHWTSGTYEQYF. CDR3 sequence (DNA): TGTGCCACCCATTGGACTAGCGGTACCTACGAGCAGTACTTC.

The chain combines TRBV11-1 with TRBJ1-2; TRBD1 aligns across 10 bases. With V trimmed by 5 bases and J by 7 bases, 4 bases remained unmatched. The CDR3 has 13 amino acids. From germline, CDR1 is SGHAT and CDR2 FQDESV (reference sequence). CDR3 protein: CASSADRGPGYTF. In DNA form, the CDR3 reads TGTGCCAGCAGCGCAGACAGGGGGCCTGGCTACACCTTC.

J is TRBJ2-1 and V is TRBV18; TRBD1 matches 7 bases. Germline loops: CDR1 KGHSH, CDR2 LQKENI. The V and J ends lost 5 bases and 7 bases, in that order; junction bases with no gene match: 5. The CDR3 length is 13 residues. This CDR3 reads CASSSTGKNEQFF. The CDR3 bases are TGTGCCAGCTCATCGACAGGGAAGAATGAGCAGTTCTTC.

The chain is built from TRBV15 and TRBJ2-7; a weak D match, TRBD2 (5 bases). The CDR3 has 15 residues. Between the trimmed V and J ends, which lost 0 bases and 2 bases, there was a span of 11 bases. CDR1 is LNHNV, CDR2 YYDKDF, per germline (reference sequence). In DNA form, the CDR3 reads TGTGCCACCAGCAGAGATCATGGACTCCCCTACGAGCAGTACTTC. The encoded protein is CATSRDHGLPYEQYF. The variable domain in full, with the rest retrieved from reference TRBV15 and TRBJ2-7, is DAMVIQNPRYQVTQFGKPVTLSCSQTLNHNVMYWYQQKSSQAPKLLFHYYDKDFNNEADTPDNFQSRRPNTSFCFLDIRSPGLGDTAMYLCATSRDHGLPYEQYFGPGTRLTVT.

The J gene is TRBJ1-3, the V gene TRBV5-1; 7 bases are a match to TRBD1. This CDR3 comprises 13 residues. Germline V gene sequence: CDR1 SGHRS, CDR2 YFSETQ. The ends lost 3 bases at V and 4 bases at J; junction bases unmatched: 1. The CDR3, as DNA: TGCGCCAGCAGCTGGGACAGCGGAAACACCATATATTTT. Protein: CASSWDSGNTIYF.

The V and J genes are TRBV5-4 and TRBJ2-1, with D perhaps TRBD2 (6 bases). CDR3 size: 13 residues. CDR1 SGHNT and CDR2 YYREEE come from the germline V gene (reference sequence). The V end lost 7 bases, the J end lost 1 base, and 9 bases lay between the germline ends. The CDR3 DNA reads TGTGCCAGCGAGGAGGGGTCCTACAATGAGCAGTTCTTC. Amino acids: CASEEGSYNEQFF. The full variable domain, with the rest looked up from reference TRBV5-4 and TRBJ2-1, is ETGVTQSPTHLIKTRGQQVTLRCSSQSGHNTVSWYQQALGQGPQFIFQYYREEENGRGNFPPRFSGLQFPNYSSELNVNALELDDSALYLCASEEGSYNEQFFGPGTRLTVL.

The chain employs TRBV7-9 and TRBJ2-5; TRBD2 matches 13 bases. CDR3 size: 17 residues. Germline V gene data show CDR1 as SEHNR and CDR2 as FQNEAQ (reference sequence). Trimming cost V 6 bases and J 5 bases; bases outside gene matches: 12. The CDR3 is CASRDGTSGAKGETQYF. The CDR3 coding sequence is TGTGCCAGCAGGGATGGGACTAGCGGGGCCAAAGGGGAGACCCAGTACTTC. The full variable domain, its missing parts supplied by reference TRBV7-9 and TRBJ2-5, is DTGVSQNPRHKITKRGQNVTFRCDPISEHNRLYWYRQTLGQGPEFLTYFQNEAQLEKSRLLSDRFSAERPKGSFSTLEIQRTEQGDSAMYLCASRDGTSGAKGETQYFGPGTRLLVL.

The chain recombines TRBV5-1 with TRBJ2-2; TRBD2 might be the D (5 bases). V was shortened by 0 bases and J by 6 bases, with 18 bases between the two germline ends. Germline V gene sequence: CDR1 SGHRS, CDR2 YFSETQ. This CDR3 is built from 17 residues. CDR3: CASSLAMRASTPGELFF. CDR3 sequence (DNA): TGCGCCAGCAGCTTGGCCATGCGGGCCTCGACACCCGGGGAGCTGTTTTTT.

The V call is TRBV6-1, the J call TRBJ2-7; TRBD1 agrees at 7 bases. Germline values: CDR1 MNHNS, CDR2 SASEGT. The CDR3 totals 16 residues. J lost 4 bases, V lost 0 bases, and 9 bases had no gene match. This CDR3 reads CASSEATTGYPYEQYF. The CDR3 DNA reads TGTGCCAGCAGTGAAGCTACGACAGGGTACCCTTACGAGCAGTACTTC.

The J gene is TRBJ1-4, the V gene TRBV7-9, with D perhaps matching TRBD1 (5 bases). Per germline, CDR1 SEHNR and CDR2 FQNEAQ (reference sequence). This CDR3 contains 13 residues. The V and J ends lost 5 bases and 8 bases respectively, with 12 bases between them. CDR3 region: CASSPRVGEKLFF. The DNA for the CDR3 is TGTGCCAGCAGCCCCAGGGTTGGGGAAAAACTGTTTTTT.

The V gene is TRBV25-1, the J gene TRBJ2-7, with 7 nucleotides matching TRBD1. J gave up 1 base and V 4 bases, and 7 bases lay outside the gene matches. This CDR3 is built from 15 residues. Germline loops: CDR1 MGHDK, CDR2 SYGVNS. This chain's CDR3 is CASSGANRGSYEQYF. As DNA, the CDR3 is TGTGCCAGCAGTGGAGCCAACAGGGGTTCCTACGAGCAGTACTTC.

The chain links TRBV4-1 to TRBJ2-1, with 8 bases that match TRBD2. This CDR3 has 13 amino acids. V lost 4 bases, J lost 12 bases, and 8 bases stayed unmatched. The germline V gene has CDR1 MGHRA and CDR2 YSYEKL. CDR3 sequence reads: CASSRGLALAQFF. CDR3 sequence (DNA): TGCGCCAGCAGCCGAGGACTAGCACTGGCGCAGTTCTTC.

V and J are TRBV5-5 and TRBJ1-4, with 10 nucleotides matching TRBD1. The CDR3 is made up of 15 amino acids. Germline V gene sequence: CDR1 SGHKS, CDR2 YYEKEE (reference sequence). Losses at the gene ends were 4 bases for V and 6 bases for J; bases not matched to a gene: 6. CDR3 sequence (DNA): TGTGCCAGCAGCCTGGACGGGACAGGGGATGAAAAACTGTTTTTT. As protein: CASSLDGTGDEKLFF.